This T cell receptor (beta chain) was sequenced in a study of T cell responses to AZD1222 COVID-19 vaccine. General observations from the study: Two AZD1222 doses significantly raised spike-specific TCR breadth and depth over controls. Across spike, vaccine-associated CD4 TCRs were found, dominant at 160-218 and 743-854.

Some clones are missing from TCRdb's copy, which holds only in-frame ones; the method was immunoSEQ multiplex PCR. The sample includes 120,000 or so clones, about 88% of them seen just once. This CDR3 is 16 amino acids long. Germline CDR1 reads KGHSH; CDR2 reads LQKENI. V was cut by 4 bases and J by 0 bases, with 13 bases left in between. Comments on this clone: The antigen is unknown.

The genes are TRBV18 and TRBJ1-5; D gene ambiguous. Material: peripheral blood, obtained on day 0 of AZD1222 vaccination. The receptor was isolated from an adult in good health. Here the CDR3 reads CASSLDRFNSNQPQHF. The CDR3 region has the DNA TGTGCCAGCTCACTCGACCGGTTTAATAGCAATCAGCCCCAGCATTTT.